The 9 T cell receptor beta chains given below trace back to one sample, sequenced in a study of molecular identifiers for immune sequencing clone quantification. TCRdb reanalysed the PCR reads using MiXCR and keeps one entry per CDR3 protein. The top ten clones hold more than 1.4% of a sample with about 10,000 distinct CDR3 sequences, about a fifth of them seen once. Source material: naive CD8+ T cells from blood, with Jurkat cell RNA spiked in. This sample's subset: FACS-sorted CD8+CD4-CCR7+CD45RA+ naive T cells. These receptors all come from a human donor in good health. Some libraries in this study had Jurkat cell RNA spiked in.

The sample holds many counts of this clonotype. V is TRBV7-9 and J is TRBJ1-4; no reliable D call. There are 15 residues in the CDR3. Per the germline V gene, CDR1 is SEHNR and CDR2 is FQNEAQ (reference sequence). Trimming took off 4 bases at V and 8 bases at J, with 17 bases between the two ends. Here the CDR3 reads CASSSAGSWVEKLFF. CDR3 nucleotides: TGTGCCAGCAGCTCCGCCGGGTCCTGGGTCGAAAAACTGTTTTTT.

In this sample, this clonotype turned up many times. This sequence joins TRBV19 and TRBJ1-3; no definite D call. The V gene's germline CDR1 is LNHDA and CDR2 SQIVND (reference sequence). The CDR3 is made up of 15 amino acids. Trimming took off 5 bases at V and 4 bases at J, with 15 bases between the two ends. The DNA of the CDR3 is TGTGCCAGTAGTCCCGCCGGGCATACAGGAAACACCATATATTTT. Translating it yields CASSPAGHTGNTIYF. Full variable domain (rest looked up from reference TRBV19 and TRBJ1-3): DGGITQSPKYLFRKEGQNVTLSCEQNLNHDAMYWYRQDPGQGLRLIYYSQIVNDFQKGDIAEGYSVSREKKESFPLTVTSAQKNPTAFYLCASSPAGHTGNTIYFGEGSWLTVV.

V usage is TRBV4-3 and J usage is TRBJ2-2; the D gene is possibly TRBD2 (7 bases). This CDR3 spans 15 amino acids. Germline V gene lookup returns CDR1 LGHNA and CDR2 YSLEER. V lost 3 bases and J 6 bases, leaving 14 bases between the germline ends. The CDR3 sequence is CASSHAGAGSGELFF. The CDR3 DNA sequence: TGCGCCAGCAGCCATGCGGGGGCCGGCTCCGGGGAGCTGTTTTTT.

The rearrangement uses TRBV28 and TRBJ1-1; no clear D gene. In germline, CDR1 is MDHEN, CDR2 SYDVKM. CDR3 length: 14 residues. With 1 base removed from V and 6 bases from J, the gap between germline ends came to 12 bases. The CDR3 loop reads CASSLSPRTAEAFF. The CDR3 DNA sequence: TGTGCCAGCAGTTTATCCCCGCGGACCGCTGAAGCTTTCTTT.

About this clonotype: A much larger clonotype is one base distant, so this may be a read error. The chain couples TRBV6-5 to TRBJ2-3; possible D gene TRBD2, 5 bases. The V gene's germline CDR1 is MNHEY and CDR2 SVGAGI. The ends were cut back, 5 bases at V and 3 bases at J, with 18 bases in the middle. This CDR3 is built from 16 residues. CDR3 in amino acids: CASSLVATSWTDTQYF. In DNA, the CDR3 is TGTGCCAGCAGTCTCGTGGCCACTAGTTGGACAGATACGCAGTATTTT.

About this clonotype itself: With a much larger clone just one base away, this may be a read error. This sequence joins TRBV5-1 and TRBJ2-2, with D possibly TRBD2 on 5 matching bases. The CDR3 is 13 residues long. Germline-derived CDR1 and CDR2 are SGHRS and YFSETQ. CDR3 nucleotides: TGCGCCAGCAGCTTTACGAACACCGGGGAGCAGTTTTTT. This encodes CASSFTNTGEQFF. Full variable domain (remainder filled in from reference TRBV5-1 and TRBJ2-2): KAGVTQTPRYLIKTRGQQVTLSCSPISGHRSVSWYQQTPGQGLQFLFEYFSETQRNKGNFPGRFSGRQFSNSRSEMNVSTLELGDSALYLCASSFTNTGEQFFGEGSRLTVL.

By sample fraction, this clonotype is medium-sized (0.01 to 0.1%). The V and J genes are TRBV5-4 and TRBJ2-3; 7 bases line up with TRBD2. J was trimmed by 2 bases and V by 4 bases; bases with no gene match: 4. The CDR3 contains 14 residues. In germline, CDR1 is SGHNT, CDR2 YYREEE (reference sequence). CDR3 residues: CASSTGTTTDTQYF. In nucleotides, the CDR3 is TGTGCCAGCAGCACCGGGACTACCACAGATACGCAGTATTTT.

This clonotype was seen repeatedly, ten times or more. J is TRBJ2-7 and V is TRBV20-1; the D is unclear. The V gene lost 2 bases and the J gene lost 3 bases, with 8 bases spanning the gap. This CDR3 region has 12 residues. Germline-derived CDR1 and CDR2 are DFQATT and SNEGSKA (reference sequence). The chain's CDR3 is CSARNSVYEQYF. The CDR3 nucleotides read TGCAGTGCTAGAAACTCGGTCTACGAGCAGTACTTC.

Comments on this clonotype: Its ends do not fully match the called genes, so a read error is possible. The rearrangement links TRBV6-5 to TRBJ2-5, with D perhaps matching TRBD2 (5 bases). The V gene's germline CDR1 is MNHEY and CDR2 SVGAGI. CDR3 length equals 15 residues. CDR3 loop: CTSSYSTRVGKTQYF. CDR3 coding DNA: TGTACCAGCAGTTACTCAACGAGGGTAGGAAAAACCCAGTACTTC.